This T cell receptor (beta chain) originates from a study of cytomegalovirus exposure and HLA in healthy donors. Primers for the PCR totalled 60 Vbeta and 13 Jbeta. Assay: immunoSEQ multiplex PCR; the TCRdb copy retains only in-frame clones and omits some. The sample has approximately 170,000 clones, around 72% seen once; the top ten hold 7%. CDR3 length equals 13 residues. Germline V gene lookup returns CDR1 LNHDA and CDR2 SQIVND (reference sequence). The germline V and J ends were trimmed by 5 bases and 5 bases, with 13 bases remaining between them. The clonotype was recovered from a woman in her thirties or forties in good health and CMV-seropositive. The chain carries TRBV19 and TRBJ2-7, with a possible D match to TRBD1 (5 bases). Material: PBMCs. The DNA for the CDR3 is TGTGCCAGTAGTTTCCGGGTAGGGGACGAGCAGTACTTC. Amino acid sequence: CASSFRVGDEQYF.